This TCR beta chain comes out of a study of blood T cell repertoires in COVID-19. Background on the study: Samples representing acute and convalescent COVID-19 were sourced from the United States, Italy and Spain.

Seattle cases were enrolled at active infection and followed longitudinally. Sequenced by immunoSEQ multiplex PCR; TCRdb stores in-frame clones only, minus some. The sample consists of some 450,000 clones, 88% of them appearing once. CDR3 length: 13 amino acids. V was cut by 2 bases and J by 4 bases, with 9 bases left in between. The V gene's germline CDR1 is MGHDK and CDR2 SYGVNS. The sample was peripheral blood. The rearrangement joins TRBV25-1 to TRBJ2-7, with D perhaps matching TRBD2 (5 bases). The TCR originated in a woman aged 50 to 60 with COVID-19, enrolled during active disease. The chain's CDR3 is CASSETSGYEQYF. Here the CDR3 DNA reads TGTGCCAGCAGTGAAACTAGTGGTTACGAGCAGTACTTC.